These T cell receptor beta chains were read from a single sample in a study of post-analysis software for immune sequencing data. TCRdb re-called the PCR reads with MiXCR, one entry per CDR3 protein. The sample records about 820,000 distinct CDR3 sequences, about 53% being singletons. Sequenced input: blood. The receptors come from a girl aged 5 to 17 with multiple sclerosis. CDR3s include the opening cysteine and the closing phenylalanine or tryptophan. The D gene is left open where the match is weak. The listing skips clone size in some rows; elsewhere it reads once, few, many or a size class.

-,-,TRBV28,TRBJ2-5,14,TGTGCCAGCAGTGCCTTGGGACAAGGGGAGACCCAGTACTTC,CASSALGQGETQYF
TRBD2,-,TRBV13,TRBJ2-7,15,TGTGCCAGCAGCCCCAGGGGCAACCGGGAGGGCGAGCAGTACTTC,CASSPRGNREGEQYF
-,-,TRBV12-3/TRBV12-4,TRBJ1-1,13,TGTGCCAGCAGTCTGGGGGGGCCCGTTGAAGCTTTCTTT,CASSLGGPVEAFF
-,-,TRBV5-1,TRBJ2-5,15,TGCGCCAGCAGCTTGGACCTAGGGACAGCGGGGGAGCAGTACTTC,CASSLDLGTAGEQYF
-,few,TRBV7-9,TRBJ2-4,16,TGTGCCAGCAGCTTATGGGGCAGGGGAGACCAAAACATTCAGTACTTC,CASSLWGRGDQNIQYF
TRBD1,-,TRBV5-1,TRBJ1-2,17,TGCGCCAGCAGCTCTTCACCCGACAGGGACGGCAACTATGGCTACACCTTC,CASSSSPDRDGNYGYTF
TRBD1,-,TRBV5-1,TRBJ2-7,14,TGCGCCAGCAGGGACACCGGGACAGGGAACGAGCAGTACTTC,CASRDTGTGNEQYF
-,-,TRBV30,TRBJ2-7,12,TGTGCCTGGAGTGTACGGGAGAACGAGCAGTACTTC,CAWSVRENEQYF
TRBD2,-,TRBV20-1,TRBJ2-7,15,TGCAGTGCTAGAGCAGGGACTAGCGGGAGGAACGAGCAGTACTTC,CSARAGTSGRNEQYF
TRBD2,-,TRBV7-8,TRBJ2-7,19,TGTGCCAGCATCCGAGGCATGGGACTAGCTTATCAAGGGATCTACGAGCAGTACTTC,CASIRGMGLAYQGIYEQYF
TRBD2,-,TRBV2,TRBJ2-5,14,TGTGCCAGCCTCCCGGGACTAGCTCGAGAGACCCAGTACTTC,CASLPGLARETQYF
TRBD1,-,TRBV7-3,TRBJ2-6,18,TGTGCCAGCAGCTTCCGGGGACAGGGGGCGTCTGGGGCCAACGTCCTGACTTTC,CASSFRGQGASGANVLTF
TRBD1,-,TRBV9,TRBJ2-7,15,TGTGCCAGCACCCCTGGGTTAGGGACAGAATACGAGCAGTACTTC,CASTPGLGTEYEQYF
-,few,TRBV20-1,TRBJ2-5,13,TGCAGTGCTACCAGGACGGTTAAAGAGACCCAGTACTTC,CSATRTVKETQYF
-,few,TRBV29-1,TRBJ2-5,13,TGCAGCGTTGCCCCGACAGGCCAAGAGACCCAGTACTTC,CSVAPTGQETQYF
-,few,TRBV6-2/TRBV6-3,TRBJ2-4,15,TGTGCCACCCAGAGGGCGGAGATCACCAAAAACATTCAGTACTTC,CATQRAEITKNIQYF
-,-,TRBV27,TRBJ1-4,14,TGTGCCAGCAGTTACACCGGTAGAGGCCCCAAACTGTTTTTT,CASSYTGRGPKLFF
-,-,TRBV6-6,TRBJ2-3,17,TGTGCCAGCAGTTACTATGTCCGACTAGTCGGCCCAGATACGCAGTATTTT,CASSYYVRLVGPDTQYF
TRBD1,-,TRBV5-1,TRBJ2-7,14,TGCGCCAGCAGCACCGGGACAGGGGTCCACGAGCAGTACTTC,CASSTGTGVHEQYF
-,-,TRBV27,TRBJ2-5,14,TGTGCCAGCAGTTCCAACCACGGGGGAGAGACCCAGTACTTC,CASSSNHGGETQYF
-,-,TRBV20-1,TRBJ1-1,13,TGCAGTGCTAGTACGGGCCTTAACACTGAAGCTTTCTTT,CSASTGLNTEAFF
TRBD2,-,TRBV11-3,TRBJ2-7,20,TGTGCCAGCAGCTTAGATAGCCAAGGACTAGCGGGACCAGGTTACTACGAGCAGTACTTC,CASSLDSQGLAGPGYYEQYF
-,once,TRBV3-1,TRBJ2-1,16,TGTGCCAGCAGCCAAGAAATACTAGGGCTGGGCAATGAGCAGTTCTTC,CASSQEILGLGNEQFF
-,few,TRBV7-9,TRBJ2-1,12,TGTGCCAGCAGCATCCAAACTTTTGAGCAGTTCTTC,CASSIQTFEQFF
-,-,TRBV9,TRBJ1-2,13,TGTGCCAGCAGCGTAGTATTCAGGGATGGCTACACCTTC,CASSVVFRDGYTF
TRBD2,-,TRBV3-1,TRBJ2-5,15,TGTGCCAGCAGCCAAGTGGGACTAGCGGGAAAGACCCAGTACTTC,CASSQVGLAGKTQYF
TRBD1,few,TRBV20-1,TRBJ1-1,17,TGCAGTGCTAGAGATGTTGTAGGGGGCCCCGTTCGGACTGAAGCTTTCTTT,CSARDVVGGPVRTEAFF
TRBD1,-,TRBV3-1,TRBJ2-3,17,TGTGCCAGCAGCCAATACAATACAGGGGGCTCAGCAGATACGCAGTATTTT,CASSQYNTGGSADTQYF
-,-,TRBV2,TRBJ2-1,13,TGTGCCAGCAGTGACGGCGGAGGTAATGAGCAGTTCTTC,CASSDGGGNEQFF
TRBD1,-,TRBV7-8,TRBJ2-7,15,TGTGCCAGCAGCTTCGGACAGGGCCTGTCCTACGAGCAGTACTTC,CASSFGQGLSYEQYF
-,few,TRBV11-2,TRBJ1-5,14,TGTGCCAGCAGCTCCTTACAGGGAAATCAGCCCCAGCATTTT,CASSSLQGNQPQHF
-,few,TRBV29-1,TRBJ2-5,13,TGCAGCGTTGAGGGTGCGGTTGGGGAGACCCAGTACTTC,CSVEGAVGETQYF
TRBD1,-,TRBV4-1,TRBJ2-1,18,TGCGCCAGCAGCCAAGGACTTTGGGAGACAGGGGCCTACAATGAGCAGTTCTTC,CASSQGLWETGAYNEQFF
-,few,TRBV2,TRBJ2-5,12,TGTGCCTGCAGTGAGAACTACTGGACCCAGTACTTC,CACSENYWTQYF
-,-,TRBV6-1,TRBJ2-7,15,TGTGCCAGCAGACTCTCCGTCAGCAGCTCCTACGAGCAGTACTTC,CASRLSVSSSYEQYF
-,few,TRBV21-1,TRBJ2-7,15,TGTGCCAGCAGCAAATCCGCGGGACCCCCTGTCGAGCAGTACTTC,CASSKSAGPPVEQYF
TRBD2,-,TRBV5-1,TRBJ2-7,15,TGCGCCAGCAGCTTTCTAGCGGGGCTTACCTACGAGCAGTACTTC,CASSFLAGLTYEQYF
TRBD2,-,TRBV20-1,TRBJ2-1,13,TGCAGTGCTAGTAGAGGGACTAGCGATGAGCAGTTCTTC,CSASRGTSDEQFF
-,-,TRBV7-2,TRBJ1-2,14,TGTGCCAGCATCCCACGGGGACACATCTATGGCTACACCTTC,CASIPRGHIYGYTF
-,few,TRBV20-1,TRBJ2-3,12,TGCAGTGCTAGTTCCGACACAGATACGCAGTATTTT,CSASSDTDTQYF
-,-,TRBV12-5,TRBJ2-1,12,TGTGCTAGTGGTTATCGGACAGTTAAGCAGTTCTTC,CASGYRTVKQFF
-,-,TRBV7-9,TRBJ2-4,14,TGTGCCAGCAGCTTAGCGGGGGGCCGAGGGGAGCAGTACTTC,CASSLAGGRGEQYF
-,once,TRBV7-2,TRBJ2-1,12,TGTGCCAGCAGCCTCTTCTCTCAGGGGCAGTTCTTC,CASSLFSQGQFF
-,-,TRBV7-3,TRBJ2-7,13,TGTGCCAGCAGCCCAGGGGACTTTGGCGAGCAGTACTTC,CASSPGDFGEQYF
-,once,TRBV4-1,TRBJ1-1,18,TGCGCCAGCAGCCAAGAGGTTTTCTTTCGGACGTTGAACACTGAAGCTTTCTTT,CASSQEVFFRTLNTEAFF
-,-,TRBV10-3,TRBJ2-5,12,TGTGCCATCAGCCACGGGGGCGAGACCCAGTACTTC,CAISHGGETQYF
-,few,TRBV20-1,TRBJ1-5,14,TGCAGTGCTCTAAGGGGGGGTTCGGATCAGCCCCAGCATTTT,CSALRGGSDQPQHF
-,-,TRBV25-1,TRBJ2-5,11,TGTGCCAGCAGTGAATCCACAAGGCAGTACTTC,CASSESTRQYF
-,-,TRBV28,TRBJ1-2,14,TGTGCCAGCAGTTTATCGAGGGTGAACTATGGCTACACCTTC,CASSLSRVNYGYTF
-,few,TRBV29-1,TRBJ2-3,20,TGCAGCGTTGAAGATCTGCGGACCCTGTCAGTCGGGGAAAACACAGATACGCAGTATTTT,CSVEDLRTLSVGENTDTQYF
-,once,TRBV10-3,TRBJ1-5,12,TGTGCCATCAGTGAAGGTTCGGGGCCCTGGCATTTT,CAISEGSGPWHF
-,-,TRBV20-1,TRBJ2-4,15,TGCAGTGCTATTTGGCCGACACTAGCCAAAAACATTCAGTACTTC,CSAIWPTLAKNIQYF
-,-,TRBV5-1,TRBJ2-1,14,TGCGCCAGCAGCGAAAGGGTCCCCCGGGATGAGCAGTTCTTC,CASSERVPRDEQFF
-,few,TRBV6-5,TRBJ2-3,17,TGTGCCAGCAGTTACGGGTTTGGGGGGGGGCCGGTGGATACGCAGTATTTT,CASSYGFGGGPVDTQYF
-,few,TRBV3-1,TRBJ2-7,14,TGTGCCAGCAGCCAAAGACCCTCTCTCTACGAGCAGTACTTC,CASSQRPSLYEQYF
-,few,TRBV12-3/TRBV12-4,TRBJ1-2,12,TGTGCCAGCAGCCTGGACAGATACGGCTACACCTTC,CASSLDRYGYTF
TRBD2,-,TRBV5-1,TRBJ2-5,15,TGCGCCAGCAGCTTGGCAGCGGGAGATCTCGAGACCCAGTACTTC,CASSLAAGDLETQYF